These T cell receptor beta chains were read from a single sample in a study of T cell repertoires in cytomegalovirus infection. TCRdb re-analysed the reads in MiXCR, keeping a single row per CDR3 protein. The data show about 76,000 distinct CDR3 sequences, less than 4.5% seen once. Sequencing was carried out using PBMCs. The receptor set was obtained from a human donor in good health (CMV status not recorded). Some clones in this sample may be carry-over from other donors' samples. Each CDR3 is given with its conserved first and last residue. The D gene is left open where the match is weak. Some rows mark clone size as missing; the rest say once, few, many or name a class of expanded clone.

j_gene: TRBJ2-5
v_gene: TRBV4-3
abundance: many
d_gene: .
CDR3aa: CASSKGRREQETQYF
CDR3nt: TGCGCCAGCAGCAAGGGGAGGAGGGAACAAGAGACCCAGTACTTC

j_gene: TRBJ1-5
v_gene: TRBV12-3/TRBV12-4
abundance: many
d_gene: .
CDR3aa: CASSYRSGGFNQPQHF
CDR3nt: TGTGCCAGCAGTTATCGCTCGGGGGGATTCAATCAGCCCCAGCATTTT

j_gene: TRBJ2-5
v_gene: TRBV20-1
abundance: many
d_gene: .
CDR3aa: CRPRDPVPETQYF
CDR3nt: TGCAGACCCCGGGACCCCGTCCCAGAGACCCAGTACTTC

j_gene: TRBJ2-1
v_gene: TRBV5-8
abundance: .
d_gene: .
CDR3aa: CASSLAGQGGEEQFF
CDR3nt: TGTGCCAGCAGCTTGGCGGGGCAGGGGGGAGAGGAGCAGTTCTTC

j_gene: TRBJ2-7
v_gene: TRBV7-2
abundance: many
d_gene: .
CDR3aa: CASSPQGRAGYEQYF
CDR3nt: TGTGCCAGCAGCCCTCAGGGGCGGGCAGGCTACGAGCAGTACTTC

j_gene: TRBJ2-7
v_gene: TRBV7-2
abundance: many
d_gene: TRBD1
CDR3aa: CASNSRDRGIYEQYF
CDR3nt: TGTGCCAGCAACTCCCGGGACAGGGGTATCTACGAGCAGTACTTC

j_gene: TRBJ2-1
v_gene: TRBV7-8
abundance: many
d_gene: TRBD2
CDR3aa: CASSPTTSGGFYNEQFF
CDR3nt: TGTGCCAGCAGCCCTACGACTAGCGGGGGGTTCTACAATGAGCAGTTCTTC

j_gene: TRBJ2-1
v_gene: TRBV5-4
abundance: many
d_gene: .
CDR3aa: CASTLGSDEFF
CDR3nt: TGTGCCTCCACTCTTGGGTCGGATGAGTTCTTC

j_gene: TRBJ2-1
v_gene: TRBV20-1
abundance: many
d_gene: .
CDR3aa: CSAQGGLPYNEQFF
CDR3nt: TGCAGTGCTCAGGGGGGACTTCCATACAATGAGCAGTTCTTC

j_gene: TRBJ2-3
v_gene: TRBV7-2
abundance: many
d_gene: .
CDR3aa: CASSPVRADTQYF
CDR3nt: TGTGCCAGCAGCCCCGTAAGGGCAGATACGCAGTATTTT

j_gene: TRBJ2-3
v_gene: TRBV7-2
abundance: many
d_gene: .
CDR3aa: CASSLDQGDTQYF
CDR3nt: TGTGCCAGCAGCTTAGATCAGGGAGATACGCAGTATTTT

j_gene: TRBJ2-7
v_gene: TRBV19
abundance: many
d_gene: TRBD1
CDR3aa: CASSIGTGDYYEQYF
CDR3nt: TGTGCCAGTAGTATAGGGACAGGCGATTACTACGAGCAGTACTTC

j_gene: TRBJ2-1
v_gene: TRBV7-2
abundance: many
d_gene: TRBD1
CDR3aa: CASSLEVQGANEQFF
CDR3nt: TGTGCCAGCAGCTTAGAAGTACAGGGGGCCAATGAGCAGTTCTTC

j_gene: TRBJ2-3
v_gene: TRBV4-2
abundance: many
d_gene: .
CDR3aa: CASSQNAVRPPPLITFTDTQYF
CDR3nt: TGTGCCAGCAGCCAAAATGCAGTCCGTCCGCCCCCCCTCATTACCTTCACAGATACGCAGTATTTT

j_gene: TRBJ1-3
v_gene: TRBV6-2/TRBV6-3
abundance: many
d_gene: .
CDR3aa: CASSYHDRSSGNTIYF
CDR3nt: TGTGCCAGCAGTTATCATGACAGGAGCTCTGGAAACACCATATATTTT

j_gene: TRBJ1-4
v_gene: TRBV28
abundance: many
d_gene: .
CDR3aa: CASSSRFEKLFF
CDR3nt: TGTGCCAGCAGTTCCCGATTCGAAAAACTGTTTTTT

j_gene: TRBJ1-1
v_gene: TRBV27
abundance: many
d_gene: .
CDR3aa: CASRLNLNTEAFF
CDR3nt: TGTGCCAGCAGGCTGAACCTGAACACTGAAGCTTTCTTT

j_gene: TRBJ1-5
v_gene: TRBV7-2
abundance: many
d_gene: .
CDR3aa: CASSLASGGAGQPQHF
CDR3nt: TGTGCCAGCAGCTTAGCGAGCGGGGGGGCCGGTCAGCCCCAGCATTTT

j_gene: TRBJ2-3
v_gene: TRBV19
abundance: many
d_gene: TRBD2
CDR3aa: CASSIGTSVTDTQYF
CDR3nt: TGTGCCAGTAGTATAGGGACTAGCGTCACAGATACGCAGTATTTT

j_gene: TRBJ1-1
v_gene: TRBV7-9
abundance: many
d_gene: .
CDR3aa: CASSVGALNTEAFF
CDR3nt: TGTGCCAGCAGCGTAGGGGCTCTGAACACTGAAGCTTTCTTT

j_gene: TRBJ2-3
v_gene: TRBV6-2/TRBV6-3
abundance: many
d_gene: TRBD2
CDR3aa: CASSHNRLASGTDTQYF
CDR3nt: TGTGCCAGCAGTCACAATAGACTAGCGTCCGGCACAGATACGCAGTATTTT

j_gene: TRBJ1-6
v_gene: TRBV6-6
abundance: many
d_gene: .
CDR3aa: CASRLWIEDSPLHF
CDR3nt: TGTGCCAGCAGGCTCTGGATTGAGGATTCACCCCTCCACTTT

j_gene: TRBJ2-7
v_gene: TRBV20-1
abundance: many
d_gene: TRBD2
CDR3aa: CSAATSGYEQYF
CDR3nt: TGCAGTGCTGCGACTAGCGGGTACGAGCAGTACTTC

j_gene: TRBJ2-2
v_gene: TRBV7-9
abundance: many
d_gene: .
CDR3aa: CASSLVRGEFTGELFF
CDR3nt: TGTGCCAGCAGCTTAGTCAGGGGAGAATTCACCGGGGAGCTGTTTTTT

j_gene: TRBJ2-6
v_gene: TRBV5-8
abundance: many
d_gene: .
CDR3aa: CASSRGFGANVLTF
CDR3nt: TGTGCCAGCAGCCGAGGTTTTGGGGCCAACGTCCTGACTTTC

j_gene: TRBJ1-2
v_gene: TRBV20-1
abundance: many
d_gene: .
CDR3aa: CSYKGGYGYTF
CDR3nt: TGCAGTTACAAGGGAGGCTATGGCTACACCTTC

j_gene: TRBJ1-1
v_gene: TRBV7-2
abundance: many
d_gene: .
CDR3aa: CASSLRSGVEAFF
CDR3nt: TGTGCCAGCAGCTTACGTAGCGGAGTTGAAGCTTTCTTT

j_gene: TRBJ2-3
v_gene: TRBV4-3
abundance: many
d_gene: TRBD2
CDR3aa: CASSQERGGRDTQYF
CDR3nt: TGCGCCAGCAGCCAAGAGCGGGGGGGCCGAGATACGCAGTATTTT

j_gene: TRBJ2-7
v_gene: TRBV6-6
abundance: many
d_gene: .
CDR3aa: CASSSGQVYEQYF
CDR3nt: TGTGCCAGCAGTTCAGGGCAAGTCTACGAGCAGTACTTC

j_gene: TRBJ2-1
v_gene: TRBV28
abundance: many
d_gene: .
CDR3aa: CASSPGTMKQFF
CDR3nt: TGTGCCAGCAGTCCTGGGACAATGAAGCAGTTCTTC

j_gene: TRBJ2-6
v_gene: TRBV19
abundance: many
d_gene: .
CDR3aa: CASRQIQGLSGANVLTF
CDR3nt: TGTGCCAGTAGACAAATTCAGGGCCTGTCTGGGGCCAACGTCCTGACTTTC

j_gene: TRBJ1-5
v_gene: TRBV20-1
abundance: many
d_gene: TRBD1
CDR3aa: CSAIGTGNQPQHF
CDR3nt: TGCAGTGCGATCGGGACAGGGAATCAGCCCCAGCATTTT

j_gene: TRBJ1-1
v_gene: TRBV7-2
abundance: many
d_gene: .
CDR3aa: CASSLPLGRSAEAFF
CDR3nt: TGTGCCAGCAGCTTACCCCTTGGACGGAGCGCTGAAGCTTTCTTT

j_gene: TRBJ1-4
v_gene: TRBV7-2
abundance: many
d_gene: .
CDR3aa: CASSLSWSDNQKLFF
CDR3nt: TGTGCCAGCAGCTTAAGTTGGTCAGACAATCAAAAACTGTTTTTT

j_gene: TRBJ2-1
v_gene: TRBV7-7
abundance: many
d_gene: TRBD1
CDR3aa: CASSSTGQPYDEQFF
CDR3nt: TGTGCCAGCAGCTCGACAGGGCAACCCTACGATGAGCAGTTCTTC

j_gene: TRBJ1-1
v_gene: TRBV11-2
abundance: many
d_gene: .
CDR3aa: CASSLEVMNTEAFF
CDR3nt: TGTGCCAGCAGCTTAGAAGTCATGAACACTGAAGCTTTCTTT

j_gene: TRBJ2-5
v_gene: TRBV10-2
abundance: many
d_gene: .
CDR3aa: CASSLPGPIQPETQYF
CDR3nt: TGCGCCAGCAGTCTGCCGGGACCGATCCAACCAGAGACCCAGTACTTC

j_gene: TRBJ1-2
v_gene: TRBV6-2/TRBV6-3
abundance: .
d_gene: TRBD1
CDR3aa: CASSYRPGDRDGYSF
CDR3nt: TGTGCTAGCAGTTACCGCCCCGGGGACAGAGACGGCTACTCCTTC

j_gene: TRBJ2-7
v_gene: TRBV7-3
abundance: many
d_gene: .
CDR3aa: CASSIDSSSYEQYF
CDR3nt: TGTGCCAGCAGTATTGACAGTTCCTCCTACGAGCAGTACTTC

j_gene: TRBJ2-5
v_gene: TRBV7-6
abundance: many
d_gene: TRBD2
CDR3aa: CASTSIKAGGPETQYF
CDR3nt: TGTGCCAGCACCAGTATCAAAGCGGGGGGGCCGGAGACCCAGTACTTC

j_gene: TRBJ2-7
v_gene: TRBV29-1
abundance: many
d_gene: TRBD2
CDR3aa: CSVATRLAGGGEQYF
CDR3nt: TGCAGCGTGGCAACTAGACTAGCGGGAGGAGGAGAGCAGTACTTC

j_gene: TRBJ1-6
v_gene: TRBV7-8
abundance: many
d_gene: .
CDR3aa: CASSLVTGFSPLHF
CDR3nt: TGTGCCAGCAGCTTAGTTACAGGTTTCTCACCCCTCCACTTT

j_gene: TRBJ2-7
v_gene: TRBV6-6
abundance: .
d_gene: .
CDR3aa: CASREGLGTSYEQYF
CDR3nt: TGTGCCAGCAGAGAGGGGTTGGGTACCTCCTACGAGCAGTACTTC